This TCR beta chain came from a study of regulatory T cells in long-lasting Graves disease (dated by TCRdb to the early 2020s). About the investigation overall: In the newly diagnosed Graves' disease group, patients had been taking antithyroid drugs for less than 3 months. Peripheral blood TCR sequencing and RNA sequencing compared persistent Graves' disease patients with newly diagnosed Graves' disease patients. A total of 33 samples underwent TCR sequencing, from about 13 patients with persistent Graves' disease and some 20 patients with newly diagnosed Graves' disease. The study took place in China and was registered as a clinical trial. What the authors observed across the whole study: Only the TCR beta chain was sequenced and analyzed. The small sample size was acknowledged by the authors as a limitation that may reduce accuracy. Persistent patients shared more public clonotypes among themselves (around 2,500) than newly diagnosed patients did (nearly 1,000). Compared with newly diagnosed patients, persistent Graves' disease patients had lower TCR Shannon entropy and fewer highly expanded clones, which suggests clonal expansion. Only peripheral blood was studied, because thyroid tissue, the primary lesion, was inaccessible.

In its sample, this clonotype was seen a few times. Its antigen remains unidentified. The junction departs from the called germline gene at one end, perhaps through a read error. Reading the label with the study, this specimen's time point is: newly diagnosed GD, antithyroid drugs for less than 3 months. RNA was extracted from PBMCs in TRIzol for both TCR sequencing and RNA sequencing. The diagnosis of Graves' disease was made according to American Thyroid Association guidelines. The patients came from an endocrinology department in Xi'an, China. Each patient gave roughly 8.4 milliliters of peripheral blood, collected in an EDTA anticoagulant tube. PBMCs were isolated by Ficoll Paque Plus density gradient separation without further T cell sorting. RNA quality was checked with an Agilent 2100 Bioanalyzer and agarose gel, and concentration with a NanoDrop 2000. The method was multiplex PCR. The sequencer listed for this sample is Illumina HiSeq 4000. CDR3 regions were amplified by Arm-PCR with iRepertoire HTBI primers to construct TCR beta libraries. Gel purification was performed on PCR products prior to sequencing. The paper's processing steps were these. A total of fewer than 70 TRBV and under 15 TRBJ segments were identified across samples and were used for gene usage analysis of CDR3 amino acid clonotypes. Filtered high-quality paired reads were merged into contigs using COPE and FqMerger. BLAST was used to align contigs to IMGT TRBV, TRBD and TRBJ reference genes, and CDR3 was defined according to IMGT. Clonotypes above 0.1% frequency were classified as highly expanded clones. Shannon entropy served as the measure of repertoire diversity, while the Gini coefficient captured V-J evenness. A clonotype was considered public if more than one individual shared it. TCRdb cleaned the public reads at Q25 with fastp, built clones with MiXCR and kept in-frame beta chains. Every CDR3 protein is listed once, alongside the most common genes and DNA of its rows. The V and J calls and clone size are TCRdb's, not the authors'. The sample table holds about 240,000 distinct CDR3 sequences, of which 20% to 25% were seen once. About 15% of the sample is held by the ten biggest clonotypes.

This clonotype was sampled from a female donor with Graves disease. Sequences were derived from peripheral blood mononuclear cells (PBMCs), sampled at new diagnosis, from a patient treated with antithyroid drugs.

The CDR3 corresponds to CASSLAGGAKTLQYF. Read as DNA, the sequence is TGTGCCAGCAGCTTGGCGGGTGGCGCAAAAACGCTTCAGTACTTC. The chain links TRBV5-1 with TRBJ2-4; TRBD2 is possibly the D segment (5 matching bases). CDR1 SGHRS and CDR2 YFSETQ were looked up in the germline V gene. The cysteine opens and the phenylalanine closes a CDR3 of 15 amino acids. Left in the record is the CDR3 DNA by itself, 45 bases read in frame from the first base.